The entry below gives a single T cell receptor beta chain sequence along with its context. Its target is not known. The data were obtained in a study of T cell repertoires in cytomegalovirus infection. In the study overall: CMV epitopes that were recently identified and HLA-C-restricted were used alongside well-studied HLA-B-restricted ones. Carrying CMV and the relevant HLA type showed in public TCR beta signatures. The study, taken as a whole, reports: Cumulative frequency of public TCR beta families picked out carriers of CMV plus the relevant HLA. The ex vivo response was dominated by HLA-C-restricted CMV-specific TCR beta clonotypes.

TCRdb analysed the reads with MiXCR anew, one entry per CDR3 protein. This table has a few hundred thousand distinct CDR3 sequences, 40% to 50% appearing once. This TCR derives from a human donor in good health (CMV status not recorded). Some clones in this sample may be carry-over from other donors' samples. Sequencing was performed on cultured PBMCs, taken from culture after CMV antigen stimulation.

The CDR3 here is CASSSLAGLTDTQYF. The CDR3 region has the DNA TGTGCCAGCAGTAGTCTAGCGGGGTTGACAGATACGCAGTATTTT. V and J are TRBV7-9 and TRBJ2-3; 9 bases fit TRBD2. The CDR3 has 15 residues. V lost 6 bases, J lost 3 bases, and 7 bases stayed unmatched. Germline assignment: CDR1 SEHNR and CDR2 FQNEAQ (reference sequence). The complete variable domain, with remaining parts taken from reference TRBV7-9 and TRBJ2-3, reads DTGVSQNPRHKITKRGQNVTFRCDPISEHNRLYWYRQTLGQGPEFLTYFQNEAQLEKSRLLSDRFSAERPKGSFSTLEIQRTEQGDSAMYLCASSSLAGLTDTQYFGPGTRLTVL.